The clone carrying this T cell receptor (beta chain) was picked up a small number of times. Its cognate antigen is unknown. The data derive from a study of blood T cells in healthy people across ages. Findings and caveats of the study: The fall in TCR beta diversity per million T cells was roughly linear with age. Leaving the PBMCs unsorted stopped any conclusive comparison of naive versus antigen-experienced cells.

Peripheral blood was drawn, 7.5 to 10 milliliters per donor. It was with a sample-barcoded 5' primer and a J-beta primer mix that a second PCR of roughly 7 to 12 cycles was run. A template-switch adaptor that had 12 random nucleotides put a tag on each cDNA molecule. TCRdb re-called the 5' RACE reads through MiXCR, storing one row per CDR3 protein. Here the sample spans 1.5 million to 2 million distinct CDR3 sequences, about two fifths being singletons. The sequencing input was blood. The source is a human donor in good health.

The CDR3 coding sequence is TGCAGTGCTAGAGATCTTCTAATGAGCGGGGGCACAGATACGCAGTATTTT. Translating gives CSARDLLMSGGTDTQYF. The chain couples TRBV20-1 to TRBJ2-3, with TRBD2 identical over 7 bases. The germline CDR1 and CDR2 sequences are DFQATT and SNEGSKA (reference sequence). The CDR3 runs 17 residues. With V trimmed by 0 bases and J by 1 base, 10 bases remained unmatched.